This paragraph reports one T cell receptor beta chain. Its antigen target is currently unknown. Base quality data are lacking; no much larger clone is found one base away. This entry comes from a study of prognosis after radiotherapy for stage I lung cancer (dated by TCRdb to about 2021). A note on the overall study: Between April 2018 and early 2019, 20 or so stage I NSCLC patients were enrolled in Nanjing, China. The study included more than twelve patients with newly diagnosed primary stage I lung tumors and several with oligometastatic NSCLC after surgical resection of the primary tumor. All patients were regarded as medically inoperable, because of comorbidities in about a dozen patients and refusal of surgery in roughly 7 patients. The cohort was made up of some twelve men and about 6 women, with a median age of around 68 years and an age range of about 50 to 95 years. Squamous cell carcinoma histology was identified in 7 or 8 patients, and adenocarcinoma histology was identified in about a dozen patients. Image-guided IMRT or VMAT was used to deliver SBRT in 3 to 5 fractions at a biologically effective dose of at least 100 Gy. In every patient, SBRT was given without any concurrent therapy. About 20% of the 19 patients developed distant metastases after SBRT, at a median of about seven months; the other 15 showed no significant progression. The study profiled peripheral blood TCR beta repertoires from stage I NSCLC patients before and after stereotactic body radiotherapy and related them to distant failure. The study took one blood sample before SBRT and one after SBRT from each of approximately 20 patients and sequenced all 40 or so samples.

V drops 7 bases and J drops 2 bases, leaving 17 bases in between. CDR1 and CDR2 are drawn from the germline V gene (reference sequence): LNHDA, SQIVND. The CDR3 numbers 16 residues from cysteine through phenylalanine. The entry retains the CDR3 DNA only, 48 bases that are in frame from base 1. All patients had node-negative disease on CT and PET/CT, and none had a history of other malignancies or prior chemotherapy or radiotherapy. At each of the two time points, six milliliters of peripheral venous blood were collected into EDTA tubes. PBMCs were isolated by Ficoll-Paque Plus density-gradient centrifugation. Right after collection, samples were kept at -80 degrees C until analysis. What the research found in general, with its limitations: After SBRT, the count of unique TCR clones dropped from a median of about 10,000 beforehand to nearly 7,000 afterward (Wilcoxon paired P=0.011). Post-SBRT Shannon entropy and its change from baseline were lower in patients who developed distant metastases; baseline Shannon entropy was not associated with metastases. The study was limited by the small cohort and short follow-up, and independent validation of the study findings is required. Differences by metastasis status were reportedly seen in TRBV and TRBJ usage frequencies, involving two V genes at baseline and, after SBRT, several V genes and two J genes. All reported P values were unadjusted for multiple comparisons. Whether the expanded TCR clones were tumor-specific was not determined.

Two rounds of multiplex PCR were performed to amplify the TCR beta CDR3 region from genomic DNA. In the first round of PCR, primers specific to each TRBV and TRBJ gene were used, and the primer sequences are filed in Chinese patent CN105087789A. The second PCR round used universal primers. The Roche High Pure PCR Template Preparation Kit was used to extract genomic DNA from the frozen PBMCs. The libraries underwent paired-end sequencing with 151 bp reads on an Illumina HiSeq 3000. The paper's processing steps were these. CutAdapt was used to remove raw reads lacking the multiplex PCR primer sequences. PEAR was used to merge high-quality paired reads into contigs. TRB V, D and J gene segments were assigned to each contig with MiXCR by alignment to reference sequences. CDR3 sequences were clustered by base quality and sequence similarity to remove sequencing errors. Shannon entropy normalized by the natural log of productive TCR sequence number was used as the measure of diversity. To get clonality, Shannon entropy was divided by the natural log of the number of unique clonotypes, and that result was subtracted from one. The Youden index of ROC curves was used to select progression-free survival cut-offs for repertoire metrics, and analyses were performed in R 3.5.3. Clones were called with MiXCR by TCRdb after fastp trimmed the public reads at Q25, and only in-frame beta chains were retained. A single entry per CDR3 protein holds the most common genes and DNA from its merged rows. It is TCRdb's table, rather than the study itself, that gives the V and J calls and clone size. The sample contains 31,000 or so distinct CDR3 sequences, roughly 52% of them found a single time. Jointly, the top ten make up 15% to 20% of the sample.

The receptor was derived from a donor at least 50 years old with non-small cell lung cancer. The sample in question was PBMCs, obtained before or after stereotactic body radiation therapy (not recorded which). The V gene is TRBV19 and the J gene is TRBJ2-2, with a tentative D gene TRBD2 over 6 matching bases. The CDR3 protein sequence reads: CASTPGRGSNTGELFF. The nucleotide sequence is TGTGCCAGTACACCGGGCCGGGGGAGCAACACCGGGGAGCTGTTTTTT.